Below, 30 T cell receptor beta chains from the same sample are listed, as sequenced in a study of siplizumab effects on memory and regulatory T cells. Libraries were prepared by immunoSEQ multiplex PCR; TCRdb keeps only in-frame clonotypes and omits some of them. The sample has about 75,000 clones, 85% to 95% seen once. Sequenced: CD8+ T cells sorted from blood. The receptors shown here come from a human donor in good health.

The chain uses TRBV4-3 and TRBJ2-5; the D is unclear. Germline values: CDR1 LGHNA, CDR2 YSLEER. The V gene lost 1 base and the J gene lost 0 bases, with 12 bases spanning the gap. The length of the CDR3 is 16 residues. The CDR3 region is CASSQGRTPYQETQYF. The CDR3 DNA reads TGCGCCAGCAGCCAAGGCAGGACCCCGTACCAAGAGACCCAGTACTTC.

The CDR3 DNA follows: TGCACCAGCAGCCAAGATGATAGGAAAGAGACCCAGTACTTC. Translating it yields CTSSQDDRKETQYF. J is TRBJ2-5 and V is TRBV1. TRBV1 is a documented pseudogene. CDR3 length equals 14 residues.

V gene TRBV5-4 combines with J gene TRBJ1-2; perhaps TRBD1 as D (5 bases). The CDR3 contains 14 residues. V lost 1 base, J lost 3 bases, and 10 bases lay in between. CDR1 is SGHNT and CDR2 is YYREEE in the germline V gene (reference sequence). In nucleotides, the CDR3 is TGTGCCAGCAGCTTGTCAGGGATTGACTATGGCTACACCTTC. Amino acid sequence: CASSLSGIDYGYTF.

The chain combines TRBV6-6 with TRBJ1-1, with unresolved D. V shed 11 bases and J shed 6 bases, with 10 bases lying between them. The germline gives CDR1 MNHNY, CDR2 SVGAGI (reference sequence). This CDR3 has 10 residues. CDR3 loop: CASFAAEAFF. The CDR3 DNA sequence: TGTGCCTCGTTCGCGGCTGAAGCTTTCTTT.

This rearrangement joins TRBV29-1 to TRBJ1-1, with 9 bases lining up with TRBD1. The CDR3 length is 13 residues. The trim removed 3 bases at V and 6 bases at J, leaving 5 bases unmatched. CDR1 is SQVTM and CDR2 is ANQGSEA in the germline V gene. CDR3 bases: TGCAGCGTTGATACAGGGGGCTTCGCTGAAGCTTTCTTT. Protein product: CSVDTGGFAEAFF.

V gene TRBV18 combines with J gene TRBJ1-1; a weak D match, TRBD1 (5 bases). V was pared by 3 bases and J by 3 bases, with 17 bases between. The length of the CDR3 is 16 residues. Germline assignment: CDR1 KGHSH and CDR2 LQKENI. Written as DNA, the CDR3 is TGTGCCAGCTCACCGCGTGAGGGGCTAGGTGACACTGAAGCTTTCTTT. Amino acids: CASSPREGLGDTEAFF. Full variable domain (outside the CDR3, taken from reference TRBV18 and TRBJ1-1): NAGVMQNPRHLVRRRGQEARLRCSPMKGHSHVYWYRQLPEEGLKFMVYLQKENIIDESGMPKERFSAEFPKEGPSILRIQQVVRGDSAAYFCASSPREGLGDTEAFFGQGTRLTVV.

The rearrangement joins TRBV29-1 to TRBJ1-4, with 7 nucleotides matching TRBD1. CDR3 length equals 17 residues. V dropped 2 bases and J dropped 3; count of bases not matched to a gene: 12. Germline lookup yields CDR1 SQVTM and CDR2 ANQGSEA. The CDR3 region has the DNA TGCAGCGTTGAAAGCACAACCCCCGGGACAGCTAATGAAAAACTGTTTTTT. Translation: CSVESTTPGTANEKLFF.

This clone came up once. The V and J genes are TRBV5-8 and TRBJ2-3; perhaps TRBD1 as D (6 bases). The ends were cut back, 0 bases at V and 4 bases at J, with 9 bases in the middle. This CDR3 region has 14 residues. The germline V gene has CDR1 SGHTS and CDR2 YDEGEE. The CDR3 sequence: CASSLGGPADTQYF. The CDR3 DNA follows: TGTGCCAGCAGCTTGGGGGGGCCCGCAGATACGCAGTATTTT.

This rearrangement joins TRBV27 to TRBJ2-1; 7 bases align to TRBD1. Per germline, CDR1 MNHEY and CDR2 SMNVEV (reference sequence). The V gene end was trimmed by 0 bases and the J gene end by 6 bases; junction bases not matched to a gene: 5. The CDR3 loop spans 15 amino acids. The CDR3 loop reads CASSLSATGSNEQFF. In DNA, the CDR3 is TGTGCCAGCAGTTTATCAGCGACAGGGTCCAATGAGCAGTTCTTC.

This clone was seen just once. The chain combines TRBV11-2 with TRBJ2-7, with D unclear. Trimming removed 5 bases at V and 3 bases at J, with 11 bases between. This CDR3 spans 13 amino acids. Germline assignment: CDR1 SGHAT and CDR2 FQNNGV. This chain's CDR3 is CASSATALYEQYF. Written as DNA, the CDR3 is TGTGCCAGCAGCGCCACCGCGCTCTACGAGCAGTACTTC.

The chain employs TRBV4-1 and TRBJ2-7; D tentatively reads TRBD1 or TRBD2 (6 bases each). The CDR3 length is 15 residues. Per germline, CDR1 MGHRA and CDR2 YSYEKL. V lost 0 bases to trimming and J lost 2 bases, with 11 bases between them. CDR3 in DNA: TGCGCCAGCAGCCAAGATCCGGGGGCCCCCTACGAGCAGTACTTC. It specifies CASSQDPGAPYEQYF.

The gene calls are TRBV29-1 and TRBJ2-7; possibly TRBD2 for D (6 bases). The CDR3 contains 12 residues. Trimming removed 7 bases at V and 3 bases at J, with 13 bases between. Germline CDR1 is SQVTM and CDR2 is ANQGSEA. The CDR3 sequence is CSGKTSGYEQYF. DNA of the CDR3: TGCAGCGGGAAGACTAGTGGCTACGAGCAGTACTTC.

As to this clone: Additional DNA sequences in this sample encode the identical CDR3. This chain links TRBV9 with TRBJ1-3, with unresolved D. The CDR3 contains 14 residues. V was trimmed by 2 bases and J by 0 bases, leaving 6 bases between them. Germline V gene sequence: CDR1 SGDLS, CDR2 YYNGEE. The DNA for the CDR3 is TGTGCCAGCAGCGTGGGGAGCTCTGGAAACACCATATATTTT. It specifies CASSVGSSGNTIYF.

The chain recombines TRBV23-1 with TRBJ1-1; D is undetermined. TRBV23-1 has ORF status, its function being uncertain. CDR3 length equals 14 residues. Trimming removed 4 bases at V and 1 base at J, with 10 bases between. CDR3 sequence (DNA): TGCGCCAGCAGTCTCCCGGGAGGGAACACTGAAGCTTTCTTT. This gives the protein CASSLPGGNTEAFF.

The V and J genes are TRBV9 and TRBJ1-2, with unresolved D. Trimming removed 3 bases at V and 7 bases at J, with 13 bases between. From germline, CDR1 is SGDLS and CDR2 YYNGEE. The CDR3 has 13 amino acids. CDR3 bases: TGTGCCAGCAGCGCACCCACTGGGCCTGGCTACACCTTC. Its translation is CASSAPTGPGYTF. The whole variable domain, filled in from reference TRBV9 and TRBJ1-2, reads DSGVTQTPKHLITATGQRVTLRCSPRSGDLSVYWYQQSLDQGLQFLIQYYNGEERAKGNILERFSAQQFPDLHSELNLSSLELGDSALYFCASSAPTGPGYTFGSGTRLTVV.

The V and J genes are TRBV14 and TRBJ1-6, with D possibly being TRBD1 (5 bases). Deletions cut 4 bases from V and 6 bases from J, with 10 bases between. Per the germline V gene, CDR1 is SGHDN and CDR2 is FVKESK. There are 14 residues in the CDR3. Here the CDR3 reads CASSPRESNSPLHF. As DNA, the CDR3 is TGTGCCAGCAGCCCCAGGGAAAGTAATTCACCCCTCCACTTT.

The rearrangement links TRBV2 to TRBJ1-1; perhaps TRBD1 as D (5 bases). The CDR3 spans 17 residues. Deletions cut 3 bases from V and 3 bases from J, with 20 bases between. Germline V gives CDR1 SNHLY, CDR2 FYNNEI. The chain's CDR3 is CASSDDRATKGHTEAFF. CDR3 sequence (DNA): TGTGCCAGCAGTGATGACCGGGCTACAAAGGGGCACACTGAAGCTTTCTTT.

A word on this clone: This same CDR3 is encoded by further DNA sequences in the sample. The CDR3 here is CASSLLGVGTEAFF. The CDR3 coding sequence is TGTGCCAGCAGTTTGTTGGGGGTAGGTACTGAAGCTTTCTTT. The chain links TRBV27 to TRBJ1-1; a weak D match, TRBD1 (5 bases). The CDR3 runs 14 residues. The V end was cut by 3 bases, the J end by 5 bases, with 13 bases between. CDR1 and CDR2 (germline): MNHEY, SMNVEV (reference sequence).

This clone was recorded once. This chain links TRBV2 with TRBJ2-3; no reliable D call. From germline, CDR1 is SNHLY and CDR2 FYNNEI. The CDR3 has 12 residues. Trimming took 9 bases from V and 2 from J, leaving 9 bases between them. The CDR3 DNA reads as TGTGCCAGGCGAGTGGTCACAGATACGCAGTATTTT. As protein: CARRVVTDTQYF.

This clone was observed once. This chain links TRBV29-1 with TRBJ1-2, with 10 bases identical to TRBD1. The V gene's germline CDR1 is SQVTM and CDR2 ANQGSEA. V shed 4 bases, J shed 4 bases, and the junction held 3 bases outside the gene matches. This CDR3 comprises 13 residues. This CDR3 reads CSVVTGGPYGYTF. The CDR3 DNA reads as TGCAGCGTTGTGACAGGGGGCCCCTATGGCTACACCTTC.

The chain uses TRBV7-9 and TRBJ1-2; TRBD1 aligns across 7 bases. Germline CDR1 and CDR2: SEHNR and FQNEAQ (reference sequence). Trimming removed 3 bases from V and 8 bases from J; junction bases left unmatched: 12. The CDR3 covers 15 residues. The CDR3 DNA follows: TGTGCCAGCAGCTTCGAGGAAGACAGGGCAAAAGGCTACACCTTC. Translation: CASSFEEDRAKGYTF.

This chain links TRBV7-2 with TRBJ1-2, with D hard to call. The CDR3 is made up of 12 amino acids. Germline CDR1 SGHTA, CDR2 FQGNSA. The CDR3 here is CASREANYGYTF. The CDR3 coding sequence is TGTGCTTCCCGGGAAGCTAACTATGGCTACACCTTC.

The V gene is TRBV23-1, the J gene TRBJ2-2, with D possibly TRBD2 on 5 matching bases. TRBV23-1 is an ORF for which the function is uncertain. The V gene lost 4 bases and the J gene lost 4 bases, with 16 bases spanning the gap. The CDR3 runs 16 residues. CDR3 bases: TGCGCCAGCAGTCGAAGGGTCAGAGGAGGCACCGGGGAGCTGTTTTTT. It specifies CASSRRVRGGTGELFF.

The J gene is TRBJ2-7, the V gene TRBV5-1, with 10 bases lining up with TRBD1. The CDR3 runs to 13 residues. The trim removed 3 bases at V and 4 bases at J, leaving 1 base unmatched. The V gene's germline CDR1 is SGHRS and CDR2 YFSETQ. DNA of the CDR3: TGCGCCAGCAGCTCGGGACAGGGGTACGAGCAGTACTTC. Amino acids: CASSSGQGYEQYF.

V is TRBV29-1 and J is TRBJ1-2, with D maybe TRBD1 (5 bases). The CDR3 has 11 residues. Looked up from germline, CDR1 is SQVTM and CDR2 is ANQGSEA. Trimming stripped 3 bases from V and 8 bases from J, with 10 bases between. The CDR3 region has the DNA TGCAGCGTTGACAGGGCATCGGGCTACACCTTC. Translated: CSVDRASGYTF.

CDR3: CASSLAGGRGYEETQYF. The CDR3 nucleotides are TGTGCCAGCAGCTTAGCGGGGGGCAGGGGATATGAAGAGACCCAGTACTTC. The chain couples TRBV7-6 to TRBJ2-5; D might be TRBD1 or TRBD2, each matching 6 bases. The CDR3 contains 17 residues. The V gene lost 0 bases and the J gene lost 3 bases, with 17 bases spanning the gap. Germline CDR1 and CDR2: SGHVS and FNYEAQ.

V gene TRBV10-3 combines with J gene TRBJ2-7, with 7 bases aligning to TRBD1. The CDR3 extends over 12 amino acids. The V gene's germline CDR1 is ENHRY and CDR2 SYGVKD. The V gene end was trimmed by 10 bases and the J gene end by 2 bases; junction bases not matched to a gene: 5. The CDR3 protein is CATGQTTYEQYF. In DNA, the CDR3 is TGTGCCACGGGACAGACAACCTACGAGCAGTACTTC.

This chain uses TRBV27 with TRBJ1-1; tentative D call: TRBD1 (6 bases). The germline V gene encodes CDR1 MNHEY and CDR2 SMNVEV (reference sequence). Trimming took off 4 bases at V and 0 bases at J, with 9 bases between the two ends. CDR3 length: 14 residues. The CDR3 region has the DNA TGTGCCAGCAGTTCAGGGACATTGAACACTGAAGCTTTCTTT. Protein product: CASSSGTLNTEAFF.

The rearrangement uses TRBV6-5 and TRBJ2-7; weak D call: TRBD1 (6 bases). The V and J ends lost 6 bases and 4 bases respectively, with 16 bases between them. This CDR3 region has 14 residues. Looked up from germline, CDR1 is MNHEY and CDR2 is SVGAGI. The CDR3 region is CASSWTASSYEQYF. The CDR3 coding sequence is TGTGCCAGCAGCTGGACAGCTTCTAGTTACGAGCAGTACTTC.

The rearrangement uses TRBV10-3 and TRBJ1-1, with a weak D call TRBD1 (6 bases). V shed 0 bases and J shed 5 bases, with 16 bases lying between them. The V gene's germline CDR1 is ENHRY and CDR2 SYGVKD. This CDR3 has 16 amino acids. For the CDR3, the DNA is TGTGCCATCAGTGAGTCGGGCGGGGGGCGAACAACTGAAGCTTTCTTT. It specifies CAISESGGGRTTEAFF.